This record concerns one TCR beta chain sequence. The authors' processing: The assay estimated nucleated cells by amplifying reference gene primers. Produced via immunoSEQ multiplex PCR; TCRdb's table is partial and in-frame only. V and J calls and clone size are copied from that table; D and trimming were computed from the DNA. The table has roughly 82,000 clones, roughly four fifths seen once. These data come from a study of blood T cell repertoires in COVID-19. Study summary: Some COVID-19 samples were acute and others convalescent; all came from the United States, Italy and Spain. In each case, the material was cDNA or gDNA derived from T cells, B-cell-depleted T cells, or PBMCs.

The sequencing input was peripheral blood. The source is a man aged 60-69 years with acute or convalescent COVID-19.

CDR3 in amino acids: CASSLRIEYEQYF. The CDR3 DNA reads TGCGCCAGCAGCCTAAGAATAGAATACGAGCAGTACTTC. This chain uses TRBV4-3 with TRBJ2-7; D gene ambiguous. V shed 4 bases and J shed 4 bases, with 11 bases lying between them. Per germline, CDR1 LGHNA and CDR2 YSLEER. The CDR3 is made up of 13 amino acids.